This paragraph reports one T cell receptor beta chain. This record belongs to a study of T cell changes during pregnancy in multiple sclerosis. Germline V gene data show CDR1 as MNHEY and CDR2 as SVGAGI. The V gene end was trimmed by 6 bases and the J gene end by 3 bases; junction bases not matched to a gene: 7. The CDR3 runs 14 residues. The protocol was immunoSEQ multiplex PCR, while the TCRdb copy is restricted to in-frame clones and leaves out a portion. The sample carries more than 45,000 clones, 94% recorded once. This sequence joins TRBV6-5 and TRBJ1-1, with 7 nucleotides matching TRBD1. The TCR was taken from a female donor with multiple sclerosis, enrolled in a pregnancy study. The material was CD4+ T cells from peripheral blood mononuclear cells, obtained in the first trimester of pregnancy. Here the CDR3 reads CASSDRVRDTEAFF. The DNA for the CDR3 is TGTGCCAGCAGCGACAGGGTCAGGGACACTGAAGCTTTCTTT.